This paragraph reports one T cell receptor (beta chain). Antigen: not known. The DNA input per sorted-subset replicate PCR was approximately 210 ng, corresponding to tens of thousands of T cell genomes. Profiling relied on immunoSEQ multiplex PCR, and the TCRdb table lists in-frame clones only, not all of them. Of 700,000 to 950,000 clones detected, roughly 96% appear once; the ten largest clones hold less than 0.3%. Only CD45RO-negative cells positively selected for CCR7 counted as naive CD8 cells, so terminally differentiated effector memory CD45RA+ cells were excluded. This CDR3 has 12 amino acids. Per the germline V gene, CDR1 is MRHNA and CDR2 is SNTAGT. Between the trimmed V and J ends, which lost 5 bases and 10 bases, there was a span of 15 bases. The sample belongs to a study of shared clonotypes between healthy human individuals. Whole-study results and caveats: Against clonotypes common to all four donors, non-shared ones had lower generation probabilities. The expectation was that sequencing depth would affect clonotype sharing among donors.

The sequence was collected from a man aged 25 to 40 in good health. The chain couples TRBV6-4 to TRBJ2-7, with no clear D. The sequencing input was naive CD8+ T cells sorted from blood. The CDR3 is CASSRMERVQYF. The CDR3 DNA follows: TGTGCCAGCAGTCGAATGGAAAGGGTCCAGTACTTC.